In its sample, the clone carrying this TCR beta chain ranks as medium-sized. Antigen: not known. Using genomic DNA as the template, TCR beta VDJ and CDR3 profiling was carried out. TCRdb recomputed calls from the reads with MiXCR, one row per CDR3 protein. This table has about 170,000 distinct CDR3 sequences, roughly 48% appearing once. All sequencing subjects had displayed CD8+CD57+ cell expansion on flow cytometry. Among the patients, all had severe acquired aplastic anemia. Blood came from patients not yet given any therapy. The data derive from a study of CD8+CD57+ T cells in acquired aplastic anemia. Study summary: Across the sorted CD4+ and CD8+ cells, DNA amounts averaged roughly 3.5 ug. Findings and limits, study-wide: Patients and controls were found to share twenty-nine CD8+ CDR3 sequences.

The sequenced sample consisted of sorted CD4+, CD8+, or CD8+CD57+ T cells (not recorded which) from PBMCs. The receptor was derived from a human donor with aplastic anemia.

This CDR3 reads CATSRDPGDTEAFF. DNA of the CDR3: TGTGCCACCAGCAGAGATCCCGGGGACACTGAAGCTTTCTTT. This chain uses TRBV15 with TRBJ1-1; D is undetermined. Between the trimmed V and J ends, which lost 0 bases and 3 bases, there was a span of 8 bases. Germline values: CDR1 LNHNV, CDR2 YYDKDF (reference sequence). This CDR3 spans 14 amino acids.